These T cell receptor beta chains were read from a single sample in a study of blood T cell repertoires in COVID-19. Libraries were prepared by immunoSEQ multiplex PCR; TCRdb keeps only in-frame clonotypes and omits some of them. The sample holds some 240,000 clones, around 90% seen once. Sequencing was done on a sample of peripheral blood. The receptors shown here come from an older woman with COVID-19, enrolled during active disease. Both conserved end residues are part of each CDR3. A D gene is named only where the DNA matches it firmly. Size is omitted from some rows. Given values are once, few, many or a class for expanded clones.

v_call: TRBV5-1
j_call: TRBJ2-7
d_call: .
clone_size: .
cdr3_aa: CASSLSYSYEQYF
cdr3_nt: TGCGCCAGCAGCTTGAGCTACTCCTACGAGCAGTACTTC

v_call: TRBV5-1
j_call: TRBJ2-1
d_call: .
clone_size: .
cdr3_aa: CASSLETGAYNEQFF
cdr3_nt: TGCGCCAGCAGCTTGGAGACGGGAGCCTACAATGAGCAGTTCTTC

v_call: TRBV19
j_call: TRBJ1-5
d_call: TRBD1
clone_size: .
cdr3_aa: CASSIHTTGAGQPQHF
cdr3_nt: TGTGCCAGTAGTATCCACACTACAGGGGCGGGACAGCCCCAGCATTTT

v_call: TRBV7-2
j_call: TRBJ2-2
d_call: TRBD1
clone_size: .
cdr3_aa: CASSQFQGVVAGELFF
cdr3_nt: TGTGCCAGCAGCCAGTTCCAGGGGGTTGTCGCCGGGGAGCTGTTTTTT

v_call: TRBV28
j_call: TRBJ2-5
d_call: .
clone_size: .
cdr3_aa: CASSLGQTQETQYF
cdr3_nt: TGTGCCAGCAGTTTAGGGCAGACCCAAGAGACCCAGTACTTC

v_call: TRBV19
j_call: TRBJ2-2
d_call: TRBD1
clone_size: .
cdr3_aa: CASRPGQGIGELFF
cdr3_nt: TGTGCCAGTAGACCGGGACAGGGTATCGGGGAGCTGTTTTTT

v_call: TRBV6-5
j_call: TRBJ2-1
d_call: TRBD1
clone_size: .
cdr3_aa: CASSKLRTGSNEQFF
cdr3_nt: TGTGCCAGCAGCAAACTAAGGACAGGGTCTAATGAGCAGTTCTTC

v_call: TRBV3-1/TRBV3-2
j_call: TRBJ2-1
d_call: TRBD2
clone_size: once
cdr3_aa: CASSHRGTSEWQFF
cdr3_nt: TGTGCCAGCAGCCACAGAGGGACTAGCGAATGGCAGTTCTTC

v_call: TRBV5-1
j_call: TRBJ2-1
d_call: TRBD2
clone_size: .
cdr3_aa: CASSLVGFVAGANEQFF
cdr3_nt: TGCGCCAGCAGCTTGGTTGGATTCGTAGCGGGGGCCAATGAGCAGTTCTTC

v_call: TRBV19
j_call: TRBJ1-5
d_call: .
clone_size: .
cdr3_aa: CASSFRQSNQPQHF
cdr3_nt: TGTGCCAGTAGTTTCCGACAGAGCAATCAGCCCCAGCATTTT

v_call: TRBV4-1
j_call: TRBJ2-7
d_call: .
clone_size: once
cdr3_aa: CASSQDRLRSEQYF
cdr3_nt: TGCGCCAGCAGCCAAGATCGTCTGCGGTCCGAGCAGTACTTC

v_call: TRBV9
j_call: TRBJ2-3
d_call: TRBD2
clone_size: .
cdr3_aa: CAGSAGGRNTQYF
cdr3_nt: TGTGCCGGCAGCGCGGGGGGGCGGAATACGCAGTATTTT

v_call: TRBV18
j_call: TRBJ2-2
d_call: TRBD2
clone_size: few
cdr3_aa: CASSPGTSGLNTGELFF
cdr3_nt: TGTGCCAGCTCACCAGGGACTAGCGGGCTGAACACCGGGGAGCTGTTTTTT